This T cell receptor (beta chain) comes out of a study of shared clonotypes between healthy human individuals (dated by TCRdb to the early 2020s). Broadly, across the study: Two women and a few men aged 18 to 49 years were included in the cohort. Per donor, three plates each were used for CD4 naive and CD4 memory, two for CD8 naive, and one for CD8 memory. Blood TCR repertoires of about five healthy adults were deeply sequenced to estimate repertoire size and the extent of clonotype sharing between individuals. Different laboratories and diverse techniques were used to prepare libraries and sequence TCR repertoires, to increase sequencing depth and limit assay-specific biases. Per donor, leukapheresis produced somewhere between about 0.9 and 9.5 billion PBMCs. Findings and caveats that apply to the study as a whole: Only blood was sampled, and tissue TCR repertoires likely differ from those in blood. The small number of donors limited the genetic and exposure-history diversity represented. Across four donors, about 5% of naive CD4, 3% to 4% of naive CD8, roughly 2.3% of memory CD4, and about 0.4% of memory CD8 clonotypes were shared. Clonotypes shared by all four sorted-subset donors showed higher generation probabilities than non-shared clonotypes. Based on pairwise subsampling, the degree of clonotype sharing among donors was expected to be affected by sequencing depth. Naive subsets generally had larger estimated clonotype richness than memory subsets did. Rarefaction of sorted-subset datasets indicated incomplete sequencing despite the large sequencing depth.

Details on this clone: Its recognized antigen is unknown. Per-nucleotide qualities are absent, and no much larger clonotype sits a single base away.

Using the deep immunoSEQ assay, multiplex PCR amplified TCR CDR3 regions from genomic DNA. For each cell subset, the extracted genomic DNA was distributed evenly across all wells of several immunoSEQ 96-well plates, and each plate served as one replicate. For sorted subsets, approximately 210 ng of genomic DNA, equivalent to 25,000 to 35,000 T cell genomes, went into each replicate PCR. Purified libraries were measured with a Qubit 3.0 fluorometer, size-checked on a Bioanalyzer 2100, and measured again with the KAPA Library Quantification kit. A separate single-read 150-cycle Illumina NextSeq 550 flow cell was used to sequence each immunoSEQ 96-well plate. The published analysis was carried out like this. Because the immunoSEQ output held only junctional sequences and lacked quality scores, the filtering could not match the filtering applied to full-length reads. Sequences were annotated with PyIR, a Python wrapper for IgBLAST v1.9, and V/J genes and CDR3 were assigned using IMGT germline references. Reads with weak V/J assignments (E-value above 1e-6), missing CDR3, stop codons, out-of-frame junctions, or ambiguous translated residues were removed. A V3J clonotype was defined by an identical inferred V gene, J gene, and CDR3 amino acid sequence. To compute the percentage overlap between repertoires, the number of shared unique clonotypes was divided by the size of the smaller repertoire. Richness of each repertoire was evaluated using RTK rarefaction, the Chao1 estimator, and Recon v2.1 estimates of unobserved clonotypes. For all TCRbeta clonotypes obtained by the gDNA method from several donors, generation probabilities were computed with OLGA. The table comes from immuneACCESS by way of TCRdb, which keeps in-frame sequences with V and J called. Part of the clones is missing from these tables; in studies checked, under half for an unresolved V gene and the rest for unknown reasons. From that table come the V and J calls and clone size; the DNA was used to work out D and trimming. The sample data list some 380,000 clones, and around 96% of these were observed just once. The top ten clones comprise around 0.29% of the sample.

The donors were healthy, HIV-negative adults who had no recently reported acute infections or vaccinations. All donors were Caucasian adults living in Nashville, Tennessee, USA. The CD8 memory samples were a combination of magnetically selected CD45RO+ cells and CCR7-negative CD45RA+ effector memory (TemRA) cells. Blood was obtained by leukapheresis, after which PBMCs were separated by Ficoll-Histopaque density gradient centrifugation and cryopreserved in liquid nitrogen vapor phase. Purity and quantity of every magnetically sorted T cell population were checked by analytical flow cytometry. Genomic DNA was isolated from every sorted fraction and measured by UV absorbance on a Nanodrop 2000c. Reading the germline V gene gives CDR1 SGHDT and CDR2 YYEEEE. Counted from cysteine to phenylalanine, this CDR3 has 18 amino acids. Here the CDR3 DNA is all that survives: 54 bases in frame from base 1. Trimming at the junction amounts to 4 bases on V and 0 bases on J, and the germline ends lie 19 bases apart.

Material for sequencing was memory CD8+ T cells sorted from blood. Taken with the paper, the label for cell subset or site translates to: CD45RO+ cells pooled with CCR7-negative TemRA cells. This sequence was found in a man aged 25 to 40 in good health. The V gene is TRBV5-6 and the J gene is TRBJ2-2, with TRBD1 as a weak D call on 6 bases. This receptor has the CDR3 CASSRLLHKGANTGELFF. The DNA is TGTGCCAGCAGCCGCTTGCTCCACAAGGGGGCGAACACCGGGGAGCTGTTTTTT.